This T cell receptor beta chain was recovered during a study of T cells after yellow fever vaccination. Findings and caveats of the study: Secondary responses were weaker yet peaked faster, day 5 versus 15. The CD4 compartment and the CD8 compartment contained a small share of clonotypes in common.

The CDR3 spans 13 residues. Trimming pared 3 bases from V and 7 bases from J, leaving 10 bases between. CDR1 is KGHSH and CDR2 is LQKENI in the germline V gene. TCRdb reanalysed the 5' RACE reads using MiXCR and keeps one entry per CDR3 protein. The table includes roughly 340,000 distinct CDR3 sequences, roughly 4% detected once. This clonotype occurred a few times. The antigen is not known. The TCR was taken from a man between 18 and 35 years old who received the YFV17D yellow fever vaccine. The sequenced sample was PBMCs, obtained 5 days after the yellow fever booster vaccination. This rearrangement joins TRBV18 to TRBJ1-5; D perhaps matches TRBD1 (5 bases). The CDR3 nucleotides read TGTGCCAGCTCACCCGGGGCCGAGCAGCCCCAGCATTTT. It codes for CASSPGAEQPQHF.